This entry concerns a single TCR beta chain. Its specificity is unknown. Method: immunoSEQ multiplex PCR; TCRdb's copy keeps in-frame clones and lacks some. The sample comprises 150,000 to 180,000 clones, around 85% of which are singletons, and 5% to 6% rests with the top ten. The data stem from a study of T cell responses to AZD1222 COVID-19 vaccine. General study results and limits: Mostly white British, mostly female donors; authors suggested clonal diversity may be underestimated.

This specimen consisted of peripheral blood, obtained on day 0 of MenACWY control vaccination. The origin of this receptor is an adult in good health.

This CDR3 reads CASRPIRDRATEQYF. CDR3 in DNA: TGTGCCAGCAGACCTATCCGGGACAGGGCCACCGAGCAGTACTTC. The gene calls are TRBV28 and TRBJ2-7; 9 bases fit TRBD1. The CDR3 contains 15 residues. The germline V gene encodes CDR1 MDHEN and CDR2 SYDVKM. The V segment lost 6 bases and the J segment 6 bases; nucleotides outside the gene matches: 12.